This T cell receptor beta chain comes out of a study of Ad26.COV2.S vaccination and SARS-CoV-2 variants. Study context: The vaccine Ad26.COV2.S was put into the muscle once, or twice with 56 days between.

Germline V gene lookup returns CDR1 SGHTS and CDR2 YDEGEE. Trimming took 0 bases from V and 4 from J; bases not matched to a gene: 6. The CDR3 contains 16 residues. This clone appeared a few times. Antigen specificity is unknown. As to treatment: over 15 received Ad26.COV2.S at low or high dose, single or two shots; roughly five received placebo; per-sample allocation not given. Samples analyzed were those drawn on day 63 after the first vaccine or placebo injection. SARS-CoV-2 spike from the Wuhan strain was encoded by the vaccine, an Ad26 vector. The study's findings and limits: Vaccinees showed greater spike-specific TCR breadth than placebo recipients.

Libraries were prepared by immunoSEQ multiplex PCR; TCRdb keeps only in-frame clonotypes and omits some of them. Of 500,000 or so clones listed, 75% to 90% are singletons. The sequencing here drew on peripheral blood, taken in a trial of Ad26.COV2.S vaccine versus placebo. V usage is TRBV5-8 and J usage is TRBJ2-7, with 11 nucleotides matching TRBD2. This receptor was obtained from a person aged 18-60 years who received the Ad26.COV2.S COVID-19 vaccine or a placebo. The CDR3 sequence: CASSLGSGRARYEQYV. CDR3 DNA: TGTGCCAGCAGCTTGGGTAGCGGGAGGGCCAGGTACGAGCAGTACGTC.